These 8 T cell receptor beta chains were all obtained from the same sample, sequenced in a study of blood T cell repertoires in COVID-19 (dated by TCRdb to between 2020 and 2021). The library was made by the immunoSEQ multiplex PCR assay. TCRdb retrieved this table from immuneACCESS and kept in-frame rearrangements only. Not all clones are present; in checked studies, unresolved V genes account for under half, and no reason is known for the remainder. Present in this sample are 120,000 to 150,000 clones, about 90% of which were seen just once. The top ten clonotypes cover more than 9% of the sample. Sequencing used peripheral blood. These receptors all stem from a man aged 60 to 69 with active or convalescent COVID-19.

The V call is TRBV18, the J call TRBJ2-2, with a tentative D call TRBD2 (6 bases). Germline CDR1 KGHSH, CDR2 LQKENI. The CDR3 contains 16 residues. V lost 0 bases and J lost 7, with 15 bases in between. CDR3 protein: CASSPPEGFLFGELFF. DNA of the CDR3: TGTGCCAGCTCACCACCGGAGGGTTTTCTGTTCGGGGAGCTGTTTTTT. Variable domain in full (rest from reference TRBV18 and TRBJ2-2): NAGVMQNPRHLVRRRGQEARLRCSPMKGHSHVYWYRQLPEEGLKFMVYLQKENIIDESGMPKERFSAEFPKEGPSILRIQQVVRGDSAAYFCASSPPEGFLFGELFFGEGSRLTVL.

The J gene is TRBJ2-5, the V gene TRBV6-6, with a weak D call TRBD2 (6 bases). In germline, CDR1 is MNHNY, CDR2 SVGAGI (reference sequence). This CDR3 has 13 amino acids. The ends were cut back, 7 bases at V and 5 bases at J, with 14 bases in the middle. The CDR3 region has the DNA TGTGCCAGCAAGATCGGGAGTATGGAGACCCAGTACTTC. It encodes CASKIGSMETQYF.

This clone was seen only once. The gene calls are TRBV19 and TRBJ2-1; the match to TRBD1 covers 9 bases. With 5 bases clipped from V and 3 bases from J, the junction kept 5 bases outside the gene matches. Germline CDR1 and CDR2: LNHDA and SQIVND (reference sequence). This CDR3 comprises 15 residues. Here the CDR3 DNA reads TGTGCCAGTAGTCCATGGACAGGGGACTACAATGAGCAGTTCTTC. Its protein product is CASSPWTGDYNEQFF.

Note on this clone: Other nucleotide sequences from this sample produce the same CDR3. This chain links TRBV5-1 with TRBJ2-7; TRBD1 aligns across 10 bases. Germline V gene sequence: CDR1 SGHRS, CDR2 YFSETQ. The CDR3 loop spans 15 amino acids. Trimming removed 0 bases from V and 1 base from J; junction bases left unmatched: 1. The CDR3 DNA reads TGCGCCAGCAGCTTGGGGACAGGGGGGTCCTACGAGCAGTACTTC. It encodes CASSLGTGGSYEQYF.

The CDR3 nucleotides are TGTGCCAGCTCACCCCGCCGCGGAGACAATGAGCAGTTCTTC. Amino acid sequence: CASSPRRGDNEQFF. The V gene is TRBV18, the J gene TRBJ2-1; D uncertain. CDR3 length equals 14 residues. CDR1 is KGHSH, CDR2 LQKENI, per germline. Trimming cost V 3 bases and J 5 bases, with 11 bases left between them.

V gene TRBV10-2 combines with J gene TRBJ1-4; 10 nucleotides line up with TRBD1. In germline, CDR1 is WSHSY, CDR2 SAAADI. CDR3 length equals 17 residues. J gave up 1 base and V 3 bases, and 5 bases lay outside the gene matches. Written as DNA, the CDR3 is TGCGCCAGCAGTGATTTGGGACAGGGGAGAACTAATGAAAAACTGTTTTTT. Translating gives CASSDLGQGRTNEKLFF.

The V call is TRBV19, the J call TRBJ2-2, with a tentative D call TRBD2 (6 bases). V was cut by 3 bases and J by 6 bases, with 17 bases left in between. Germline V gives CDR1 LNHDA, CDR2 SQIVND (reference sequence). The CDR3 contains 16 residues. The CDR3 region is CASSMRAGSEAGELFF. In DNA, the CDR3 is TGTGCCAGTAGTATGCGCGCGGGGTCCGAAGCCGGGGAGCTGTTTTTT. The full variable domain, completed using reference TRBV19 and TRBJ2-2, is DGGITQSPKYLFRKEGQNVTLSCEQNLNHDAMYWYRQDPGQGLRLIYYSQIVNDFQKGDIAEGYSVSREKKESFPLTVTSAQKNPTAFYLCASSMRAGSEAGELFFGEGSRLTVL.

This chain connects TRBV7-9 to TRBJ1-2; no firm D call. The CDR3 covers 14 residues. Trimming pared 3 bases from V and 1 base from J, leaving 9 bases between. CDR1 is SEHNR and CDR2 is FQNEAQ in the germline V gene (reference sequence). CDR3 bases: TGTGCCAGCAGCTTCTTGACACGTAACTATGGCTACACCTTC. It specifies CASSFLTRNYGYTF.